This passage covers 9 T cell receptor beta chains from one sample sequenced in a study of CD8+CD57+ T cells in acquired aplastic anemia. Profiling of TCR beta VDJ combinations and CDR3 sequences used genomic DNA as template. TCRdb re-analysed the reads in MiXCR, keeping a single row per CDR3 protein. The profile covers 100,000 to 150,000 distinct CDR3 sequences, with 48% appearing a single time and 2.5% taken by the ten largest. Material: sorted CD4+, CD8+, or CD8+CD57+ T cells (not recorded which) from PBMCs. The receptor source for this set is a human donor in good health, serving as a control.

Note on this clonotype: Just one base apart from a much larger clone, this may be a read error. The chain uses TRBV4-3 and TRBJ1-2; D is undetermined. The CDR3 contains 15 residues. Per the germline V gene, CDR1 is LGHNA and CDR2 is YSLEER. V was clipped by 1 base and J by 4 bases, with 13 bases between them. This chain's CDR3 is CASSQVSGVGYGYTF. The CDR3 coding sequence is TGCGCCAGCAGCCAAGTTTCGGGTGTAGGCTATGGCTACACCTTC.

With regard to this clonotype: A read error is likely, as this CDR3 ends without the conserved phenylalanine or tryptophan. The chain uses TRBV3-1 and TRBJ2-7; TRBD1 agrees at 12 bases. From germline, CDR1 is LGHDT and CDR2 YNNKEL (reference sequence). V shed 4 bases and J 3 bases; nucleotides not matched to a gene: 4. The CDR3 runs 15 residues. CDR3 protein: CASSPGTGGLYEQYL. The CDR3 DNA reads as TGTGCCAGCAGCCCCGGGACAGGGGGCCTCTACGAGCAGTACCTC.

This clonotype was counted ten times or more. The chain employs TRBV20-1 and TRBJ2-7; a possible D gene is TRBD1 (5 bases). Germline CDR1 is DFQATT and CDR2 is SNEGSKA (reference sequence). The CDR3 spans 18 residues. Trimming took off 4 bases at V and 3 bases at J, with 28 bases between the two ends. The DNA for the CDR3 is TGCAGTGCTACGTCCTATCAGGGCCTCTTAAAGCTAGACTACGAGCAGTACTTC. It codes for CSATSYQGLLKLDYEQYF.

The table lists this clonotype with many counts. The DNA for the CDR3 is TGTGCCAGCAGCCTACTGGGGACAGGGCTTCAGCCCCAGCATTTT. This encodes CASSLLGTGLQPQHF. The J gene is TRBJ1-5, the V gene TRBV5-5; 9 bases are shared with TRBD1. The CDR3 consists of 15 residues. The V gene's germline CDR1 is SGHKS and CDR2 YYEKEE (reference sequence). Trimming took 4 bases from V and 6 from J; bases not matched to a gene: 8.

Details on this clonotype: A read error may explain this, as a much larger clone is one base away. The rearrangement uses TRBV25-1 and TRBJ2-7; 7 positions match TRBD1. The germline V gene has CDR1 MGHDK and CDR2 SYGVNS. The CDR3 has 14 amino acids. CDR3 residues: CASSYLDRLKERYF. As DNA, the CDR3 is TGTGCCAGCAGTTACCTGGACAGGCTCAAGGAGCGGTACTTC.

This clonotype showed up many times. This rearrangement joins TRBV20-1 to TRBJ1-2, with a tentative D call TRBD1 (5 bases). The CDR3 spans 12 residues. The germline V and J ends were trimmed by 3 bases and 5 bases, with 10 bases remaining between them. The germline V gene has CDR1 DFQATT and CDR2 SNEGSKA (reference sequence). CDR3 loop: CSASQRTYGYTF. DNA for the CDR3: TGCAGTGCTAGTCAGCGGACATATGGCTACACCTTC.

Comments on this clonotype: The junction departs from germline at one end; a sequencing error may be responsible. The chain recombines TRBV3-1 with TRBJ2-2; no clear D gene. Germline V gene lookup returns CDR1 LGHDT and CDR2 YNNKEL (reference sequence). This CDR3 region has 14 residues. The chain's CDR3 is CAGSLRLATGELFF. The CDR3 nucleotides read TGTGCCGGCAGCCTCAGACTTGCCACCGGGGAGCTGTTTTTT. Supplemented by reference TRBV3-1 and TRBJ2-2, the full variable domain reads DTAVSQTPKYLVTQMGNDKSIKCEQNLGHDTMYWYKQDSKKFLKIMFSYNNKELIINETVPNRFSPKSPDKAHLNLHINSLELGDSAVYFCAGSLRLATGELFFGEGSRLTVL.

V and J are TRBV20-1 and TRBJ2-3; D perhaps matches TRBD2 (5 bases). V dropped 1 base and J dropped 3 bases, with 11 bases sitting between them. The CDR3 has 14 amino acids. Per germline, CDR1 DFQATT and CDR2 SNEGSKA (reference sequence). The CDR3 DNA sequence: TGCAGTGCTAGAGTGCTAACGGGGACAGATACGCAGTATTTT. It specifies CSARVLTGTDTQYF.

This clonotype was seen a single time. Because it lacks the conserved phenylalanine or tryptophan at the end, this CDR3 is likely a read error. This sequence joins TRBV2 and TRBJ1-2, with a possible D match to TRBD1 (6 bases). The CDR3 sequence is 14 residues long. Germline assignment: CDR1 SNHLY and CDR2 FYNNEI. V shed 3 bases and J shed 0 bases, with 8 bases lying between them. The CDR3 reads CASSEDRPNYGYTL. The CDR3 coding sequence is TGTGCCAGCAGTGAGGACAGACCTAACTATGGCTACACCCTC.